A selection of T cell receptor beta chains follows, all from one sample in a study of PD-L1 blockade in urothelial cancer. Only in-frame clones appear in the TCRdb table, and some are missing; sequencing was by immunoSEQ multiplex PCR. The repertoire holds 85,000 to 90,000 clones, with approximately 81% as singletons. Source: PBMCs, taken around atezolizumab (anti-PD-L1) treatment. These receptors were collected from a man aged 55 to 70 with urothelial cancer. Both conserved end residues are trimmed from each CDR3.

V: TRBV19; J: TRBJ1-6; length: 13; CDR3: ASSIAAGGNSPLH
V: TRBV9; J: TRBJ2-5; length: 13; CDR3: ASSVGEGRWETQY
V: TRBV6-1; J: TRBJ1-1; length: 12; CDR3: ASRGGGANTEAF
V: TRBV27; J: TRBJ2-1; length: 11; CDR3: ASSLNALNEQF
V: TRBV5-1; J: TRBJ2-2; length: 13; CDR3: ASLLSGGNTGELF
V: TRBV7-9; J: TRBJ2-4; length: 15; CDR3: ASSSQGGHLAKNIQY
V: TRBV11-3; J: TRBJ1-6; length: 13; CDR3: ASSLTQGINSPLH
V: TRBV28; J: TRBJ2-2; length: 14; CDR3: ASSPQLAGAAGELF
V: TRBV4-3; J: TRBJ1-4; length: 16; CDR3: ASSQDEPGSLLGEKLF
V: TRBV4-2; J: TRBJ2-1; length: 12; CDR3: ASSPGKEYNEQF
V: TRBV13; J: TRBJ2-3; length: 11; CDR3: ASSLDGEDTQY
V: TRBV9; J: TRBJ2-2; length: 13; CDR3: ASSVVSGVTGELF
V: TRBV27; J: TRBJ1-4; length: 12; CDR3: ASSHRGWNEKLF
V: TRBV28; J: TRBJ2-2; length: 13; CDR3: ASSRQEANTGELF
V: TRBV7-9; J: TRBJ1-2; length: 10; CDR3: ASSEQGDGYT
V: TRBV4-2; J: TRBJ1-1; length: 13; CDR3: ASTPGAYLNTEAF
V: TRBV30; J: TRBJ2-5; length: 12; CDR3: AWSLAGGRETQY
V: TRBV5-1; J: TRBJ1-1; length: 11; CDR3: ASRPTGNTEAF
V: TRBV29-1; J: TRBJ1-2; length: 12; CDR3: SVVSGLTNYGYT
V: TRBV5-4; J: TRBJ2-4; length: 11; CDR3: ASRDGTENIQY
V: TRBV5-4; J: TRBJ1-2; length: 13; CDR3: ASSLGQGVDYGYT
V: TRBV18; J: TRBJ2-3; length: 14; CDR3: ASSPGGGRDTDTQY
V: TRBV7-3; J: TRBJ1-5; length: 10; CDR3: ASRRGTQPQH
V: TRBV7-3; J: TRBJ2-2; length: 14; CDR3: ASSLRAGGSTGELF
V: TRBV4-1; J: TRBJ1-4; length: 14; CDR3: ASSQGSGTVNEKLF
V: TRBV30; J: TRBJ2-1; length: 10; CDR3: AWSPQGNEQF
V: TRBV9; J: TRBJ1-1; length: 13; CDR3: ASSSDRGMNTEAF
V: TRBV5-1; J: TRBJ2-5; length: 16; CDR3: ASSRRLAGGGGGETQY
V: TRBV7-2; J: TRBJ2-1; length: 14; CDR3: ASRADLDRAYNEQF
V: TRBV6-6; J: TRBJ2-1; length: 10; CDR3: ASSSGDNEQF
V: TRBV2; J: TRBJ1-5; length: 14; CDR3: ASRPGTGTRNQPQH
V: TRBV7-9; J: TRBJ1-1; length: 13; CDR3: ASSLDTRLGTEAF
V: TRBV2; J: TRBJ2-1; length: 13; CDR3: ASSELVQGYDEQF
V: TRBV5-1; J: TRBJ2-5; length: 13; CDR3: ASSSAWTGRGTQY
V: TRBV19; J: TRBJ1-3; length: 13; CDR3: ASRFQATSGNTIY
V: TRBV30; J: TRBJ1-1; length: 12; CDR3: AGSQGGLNTEAF
V: TRBV18; J: TRBJ2-1; length: 14; CDR3: ASSPPVSWSYNEQF
V: TRBV5-1; J: TRBJ1-1; length: 15; CDR3: ASSWASEGGIYTEAF
V: TRBV27; J: TRBJ1-2; length: 12; CDR3: ASSSGQLYGGYT
V: TRBV23-1; J: TRBJ1-1; length: 10; CDR3: ASLGGWTEAF
V: TRBV28; J: TRBJ2-7; length: 11; CDR3: ASLSGGFYEQY
V: TRBV6-6; J: TRBJ2-7; length: 13; CDR3: ASRSLDREVREQY
V: TRBV4-1; J: TRBJ2-1; length: 13; CDR3: ASSHTSGGAYEQF
V: TRBV11-3; J: TRBJ2-7; length: 11; CDR3: ASSFSGSYEQY
V: TRBV19; J: TRBJ2-1; length: 13; CDR3: ASSPGDYLTLHRF
V: TRBV30; J: TRBJ2-6; length: 14; CDR3: AWSQTGISGANVLT
V: TRBV11-2; J: TRBJ2-1; length: 14; CDR3: ASSLWSGGSYNEQF
V: TRBV7-7; J: TRBJ2-5; length: 11; CDR3: ASSPQVVGTQY
V: TRBV4-2; J: TRBJ2-2; length: 13; CDR3: ASSPRTGNTGELF
V: TRBV6-1; J: TRBJ2-1; length: 12; CDR3: ASKRDRGRNEQF
V: TRBV27; J: TRBJ2-1; length: 14; CDR3: ASSPRTSSTYNEQF
V: TRBV28; J: TRBJ2-7; length: 12; CDR3: ASTETVGQGGWY
V: TRBV5-1; J: TRBJ1-2; length: 10; CDR3: ASSLQGSGYT